These 13 T cell receptor beta chains share one sample of origin, sequenced in a study of blood T cell repertoires in COVID-19. The repertoire was sequenced with immunoSEQ multiplex PCR; TCRdb's copy has only in-frame clones and lacks some. This sample has nearly 200,000 clones, with 80% to 85% found just once. Sequenced sample: PBMCs or T cells enriched from blood (not recorded which). The receptors come from a man between 40 and 49 years old who had recovered from COVID-19.

The rearrangement uses TRBV3-1 (or the pseudogene TRBV3-2) and TRBJ2-3; 8 bases map to TRBD2. This CDR3 contains 17 residues. In germline, CDR1 is LGHDT, CDR2 YNNKEL (reference sequence). V lost 4 bases to trimming and J lost 2 bases; unmatched junction nucleotides: 11. CDR3 coding DNA: TGTGCCAGCAGCCCCTCCCCCGGGACTAGGGACACAGATACGCAGTATTTT. Translation: CASSPSPGTRDTDTQYF.

The rearrangement uses TRBV7-2 and TRBJ1-2, with D perhaps TRBD1 (6 bases). The CDR3 length is 14 residues. V was clipped by 4 bases and J by 10 bases, with 19 bases between them. The V gene's germline CDR1 is SGHTA and CDR2 FQGNSA. The CDR3 coding sequence is TGTGCCAGCAGCTCCCCCTCCGACAGGAGGCCCTACACCTTC. It is translated as CASSSPSDRRPYTF. Using reference TRBV7-2 and TRBJ1-2 for the parts outside the CDR3, the full variable domain is GAGVSQSPSNKVTEKGKDVELRCDPISGHTALYWYRQSLGQGLEFLIYFQGNSAPDKSGLPSDRFSAERTGGSVSTLTIQRTQQEDSAVYLCASSSPSDRRPYTFGSGTRLTVV.

This rearrangement joins TRBV19 to TRBJ1-2, with 8 bases that match TRBD1. Germline-derived CDR1 and CDR2 are LNHDA and SQIVND (reference sequence). Germline trimming cut 5 bases from V and 0 bases from J; bases unmatched to any gene: 5. This CDR3 is built from 15 residues. CDR3 sequence reads: CASSPSGGPNYGYTF. The CDR3 DNA is TGTGCCAGTAGTCCGTCAGGGGGCCCTAACTATGGCTACACCTTC.

V gene TRBV15 combines with J gene TRBJ1-1; 7 bases match TRBD1. V dropped 5 bases and J dropped 1; count of bases not matched to a gene: 4. The V gene's germline CDR1 is LNHNV and CDR2 YYDKDF (reference sequence). The CDR3 is made up of 14 amino acids. The chain's CDR3 is CATSPRQGNTEAFF. In DNA form, the CDR3 reads TGTGCCACCAGCCCGCGACAGGGGAACACTGAAGCTTTCTTT.

The J gene is TRBJ2-5, the V gene TRBV19; D possibly corresponds to TRBD1 (5 bases). CDR3 length: 16 amino acids. The germline V gene has CDR1 LNHDA and CDR2 SQIVND (reference sequence). The V end lost 2 bases, the J end lost 4 bases, and 17 bases lay between the germline ends. CDR3 DNA sequence: TGTGCCAGTAGTATAATGATAGGGTCTAGGGGAGAGACCCAGTACTTC. Amino acids: CASSIMIGSRGETQYF.

The chain carries TRBV12-5 and TRBJ1-2; D is undetermined. CDR3 length: 11 amino acids. V lost 5 bases and J 10 bases, leaving 11 bases between the germline ends. Germline V gene data show CDR1 as LGHNT and CDR2 as FRNRAP. The CDR3 coding sequence is TGTGCTAGTGGTATGGAACTTCCCTACACCTTC. Protein sequence: CASGMELPYTF.

V is TRBV6-5 and J is TRBJ1-5; the D gene is possibly TRBD1 (6 bases). Trimming pared 10 bases from V and 7 bases from J, leaving 23 bases between. The CDR3 spans 15 residues. The germline CDR1 and CDR2 sequences are MNHEY and SVGAGI. CDR3 coding DNA: TGTGCCACCGGAGGGAGGGGGGCGGCGGGGCAGCCCCAGCATTTT. Its protein product is CATGGRGAAGQPQHF.

This chain links TRBV23-1 with TRBJ1-2; D remains ambiguous. TRBV23-1 is annotated as an ORF whose role is uncertain. The CDR3 sequence is 15 residues long. V was cut by 4 bases and J by 2 bases, with 14 bases left in between. The CDR3 DNA is TGCGCCAGCAGTCTAGACATAAGAAGAAACTATGGCTACACCTTC. Protein product: CASSLDIRRNYGYTF.

This clone has only one observation. CDR3 DNA sequence: TGTGCCAGCAGCCAAACCCCGGGAGGCTACACCTTC. It is translated as CASSQTPGGYTF. J is TRBJ1-2 and V is TRBV3-1 (or the pseudogene TRBV3-2); D call uncertain. From germline, CDR1 is LGHDT and CDR2 YNNKEL (reference sequence). V was trimmed by 2 bases and J by 8 bases, leaving 9 bases between them. The CDR3 runs 12 residues.

This chain uses TRBV5-4 with TRBJ2-5; weak D call: TRBD1 (6 bases). V was shortened by 4 bases and J by 5 bases, with 15 bases between the two germline ends. CDR1 and CDR2 from the germline V gene are SGHNT and YYREEE (reference sequence). CDR3 length: 14 amino acids. The CDR3 reads CASSPGPQGETQYF. CDR3 sequence (DNA): TGTGCCAGCAGCCCCGGTCCTCAGGGGGAGACCCAGTACTTC.

The gene calls are TRBV12-1 and TRBJ2-7; the tabulated D call, TRBD1, remains unverified against the DNA. TRBV12-1 is a pseudogene. CDR3 length equals 17 residues. The CDR3 reads CASIPPSGTGEPYEQYF. Here the CDR3 DNA reads TGTGCCAGCATCCCTCCGAGCGGGACAGGGGAACCCTACGAGCAGTACTTC.

The CDR3 nucleotides are TGTGCCAGCAGCTCCAACACGGGGGGGGTGTTTGACCCTGGAAACACCATATATTTT. This encodes CASSSNTGGVFDPGNTIYF. The chain has TRBV7-9 and TRBJ1-3; D possibly corresponds to TRBD1 (5 bases). This CDR3 comprises 19 residues. Between the trimmed V and J ends, which lost 4 bases and 2 bases, there was a span of 24 bases. Per germline, CDR1 SEHNR and CDR2 FQNEAQ (reference sequence).

This clone has a handful of counts. This chain joins TRBV19 and TRBJ1-5; 10 nucleotides align to TRBD1. After removal of 5 bases from V and 2 bases from J, the junction contained 9 bases not matched to a gene. The CDR3 is made up of 17 amino acids. Per germline, CDR1 LNHDA and CDR2 SQIVND (reference sequence). The CDR3 protein is CASSHGDRGIRNQPQHF. CDR3 coding DNA: TGTGCCAGTAGTCACGGGGACAGGGGTATTCGCAATCAGCCCCAGCATTTT.